This is a list of T cell receptor beta chains from one sample in a study of beta chain features in type 1 diabetes. TCRdb's copy holds only in-frame clones and misses some; the assay was immunoSEQ multiplex PCR. The repertoire holds some 150,000 clones, with approximately 13% as singletons. The sequenced sample was central memory CD4+ T cells from blood. The receptors shown here come from a man aged 18 to 29 with type 1 diabetes. The CDR3 runs from the conserved cysteine through the conserved F or W. Each record gives: J gene, CDR3 length, D gene, V gene, clone size, CDR3 DNA, CDR3 protein. D genes are given only for firm matches. Size values are once, few and many counts, or a class for expanded clones, and some rows have none.

>TRBJ2-5|11|NA|TRBV27|NA
TGTGCCAGCTCAAAAGGGGAGACCCAGTACTTC
CASSKGETQYF
>TRBJ1-4|15|NA|TRBV7-2|NA
TGTGCCAGCAGCTGGACCGGAGGTCCTAATGAAAAACTGTTTTTT
CASSWTGGPNEKLFF
>TRBJ2-1|15|NA|TRBV5-1|NA
TGCGCCAGCAGTCCCGGCGCAGGAGAGGGCAATGAGCAGTTCTTC
CASSPGAGEGNEQFF
>TRBJ1-2|14|NA|TRBV7-2|NA
TGTGCCAGCAGCTTCAGGGCGGGCGACAGTGGCTACACCTTC
CASSFRAGDSGYTF
>TRBJ1-1|13|NA|TRBV10-2|NA
TGCGCCAGCAGTGAAATGGGCAAAGGTGAAGCTTTCTTT
CASSEMGKGEAFF
>TRBJ1-2|16|NA|TRBV15|few
TGTGCCACCAGCCCAGATATATGGACTAATATTTATGGCTACACCTTC
CATSPDIWTNIYGYTF
>TRBJ2-5|15|NA|TRBV28|NA
TGTGCCAGCACCTCCACAGGCAGCAACCAAGAGACCCAGTACTTC
CASTSTGSNQETQYF
>TRBJ2-7|14|NA|TRBV9|few
TGTGCCAGCAGCGAGCCGAGACAGTCGACCGAGCAGTACTTC
CASSEPRQSTEQYF
>TRBJ2-3|16|NA|TRBV7-3|NA
TGTGCCAGCAGCCCCCGGGCGGGGGCTAGCACAGATACGCAGTATTTT
CASSPRAGASTDTQYF
>TRBJ2-6|16|NA|TRBV18|NA
TGTGCCAGCTCACCAGGGGCACCCTCTGGGGCCAACGTCCTGACTTTC
CASSPGAPSGANVLTF
>TRBJ2-5|15|TRBD2|TRBV7-6|few
TGTGCCAGCAGCTTTATGGCAGAAGCGGGGGGGGTCCAGTACTTC
CASSFMAEAGGVQYF
>TRBJ1-1|14|TRBD1|TRBV6-5|few
TGTGCCAGCAATCTCCGGGACAGGAACACTGAAGCTTTCTTT
CASNLRDRNTEAFF
>TRBJ2-5|14|NA|TRBV30|NA
TGTGCCTGGAGTGTAATGGGGCGCGGAGAGACCCAGTACTTC
CAWSVMGRGETQYF